Shown below are 3 T cell receptor beta chains from a single sample sequenced in a study of blood T cell repertoires in COVID-19. Profiling relied on immunoSEQ multiplex PCR, and the TCRdb table lists in-frame clones only, not all of them. This table has 150,000 to 200,000 clones, around four fifths appearing once. The sample taken for sequencing was PBMCs or T cells enriched from blood (not recorded which). Receptors were obtained from a woman in her fifties or sixties who had recovered from COVID-19.

The V and J genes are TRBV5-1 and TRBJ2-2, with TRBD2 matching 14 bases. Trimming at V came to 3 bases and at J to 4 bases, leaving 5 bases not matched to a gene. The CDR3 is made up of 17 amino acids. CDR1 SGHRS and CDR2 YFSETQ come from the germline V gene. For the CDR3, the DNA is TGCGCCAGCAGCTCCGGACTAGCGGGAGGTCCCACCGGGGAGCTGTTTTTT. Translation gives CASSSGLAGGPTGELFF.

This clone was detected once. The chain employs TRBV11-3 and TRBJ2-1; 13 bases map to TRBD2. The CDR3 sequence is 18 residues long. The ends lost 4 bases at V and 0 bases at J; junction bases unmatched: 6. Germline V lookup: CDR1 SGHNT, CDR2 YENEEA. The CDR3 nucleotides read TGTGCCAGCAGCTCCGGGACTAGCGGGGTTAGCTCCTACAATGAGCAGTTCTTC. Its translation is CASSSGTSGVSSYNEQFF.

This sequence joins TRBV7-2 and TRBJ2-5; D possibly corresponds to TRBD2 (6 bases). The length of the CDR3 is 13 residues. Germline lookup yields CDR1 SGHTA and CDR2 FQGNSA. Trimming shortened V by 6 bases and J by 4 bases, and 12 bases separated the two germline ends. The CDR3 DNA is TGTGCCAGCAGACCCGGGGGTAGAGAGACCCAGTACTTC. This gives the protein CASRPGGRETQYF.